This T cell receptor (beta chain) is drawn from a study of Graves' ophthalmopathy and Graves' hyperthyroidism. Study outcomes and limitations: Blood repertoires reportedly contained most expanded thyroid clonotypes above 0.001 frequency.

About this clonotype itself: Antigen specificity is unknown.

Using RNA transcripts, the TCR beta CDR3 regions were amplified. Scientists carried out first-round RT-PCR using HTBI primers and then a second-round multiplex PCR. TCRdb re-called the multiplex PCR reads with MiXCR, one entry per CDR3 protein. Among around 590,000 distinct CDR3 sequences listed, less than 45% were seen once. The J segment lost 2 bases and the V segment lost 5 bases, leaving 8 bases of the junction unmatched. This CDR3 spans 17 amino acids. Per germline, CDR1 MNHEY and CDR2 SMNVEV (reference sequence). Clinicians diagnosed using symptoms, serum thyroxine, TRAb, thyroid ultrasound and orbital computed tomography.

Sequencing used peripheral blood or thyroid tissue (not recorded which). This TCR came from an adult man with Graves' hyperthyroidism. This rearrangement joins TRBV27 to TRBJ1-5; 11 nucleotides line up with TRBD1. Written as DNA, the CDR3 is TGTGCCAGCAGTACCTGGGCGGGACAGGGGGGCAATCAGCCCCAGCATTTT. Protein product: CASSTWAGQGGNQPQHF.